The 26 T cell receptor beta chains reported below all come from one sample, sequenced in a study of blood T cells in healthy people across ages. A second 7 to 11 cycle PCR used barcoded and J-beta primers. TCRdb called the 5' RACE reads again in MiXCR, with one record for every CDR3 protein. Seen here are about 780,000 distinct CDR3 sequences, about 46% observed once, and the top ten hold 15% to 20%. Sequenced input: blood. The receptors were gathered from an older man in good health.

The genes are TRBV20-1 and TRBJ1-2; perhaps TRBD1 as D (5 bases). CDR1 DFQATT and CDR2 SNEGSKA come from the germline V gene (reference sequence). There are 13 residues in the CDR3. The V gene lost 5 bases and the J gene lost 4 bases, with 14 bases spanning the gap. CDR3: CSAPSRQSYGYTF. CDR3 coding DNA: TGCAGTGCTCCGAGCCGACAGTCCTATGGCTACACCTTC.

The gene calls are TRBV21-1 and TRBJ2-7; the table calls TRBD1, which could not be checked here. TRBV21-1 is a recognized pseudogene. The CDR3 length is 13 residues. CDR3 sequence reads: CASSTRRDYEQYF. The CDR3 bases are TGTGCCAGCAGCACCCGACGGGACTACGAGCAGTACTTC.

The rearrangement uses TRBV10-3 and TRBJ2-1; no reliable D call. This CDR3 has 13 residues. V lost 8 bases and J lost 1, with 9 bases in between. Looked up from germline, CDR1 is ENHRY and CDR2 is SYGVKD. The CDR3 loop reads CAIGAASYNEQFF. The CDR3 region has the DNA TGTGCCATCGGAGCTGCTTCCTACAATGAGCAGTTCTTC.

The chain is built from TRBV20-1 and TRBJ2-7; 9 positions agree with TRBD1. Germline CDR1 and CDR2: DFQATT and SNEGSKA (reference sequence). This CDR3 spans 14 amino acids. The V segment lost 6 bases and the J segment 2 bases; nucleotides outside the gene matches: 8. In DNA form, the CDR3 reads TGCAGTGCCCCGAGGACAGGGGTGGCCTACGAGCAGTACTTC. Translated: CSAPRTGVAYEQYF.

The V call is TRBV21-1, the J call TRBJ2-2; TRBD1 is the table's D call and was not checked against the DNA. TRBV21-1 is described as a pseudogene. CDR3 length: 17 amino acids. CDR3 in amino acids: CASSKKEDRENTGELFF. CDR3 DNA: TGTGCCAGCAGCAAAAAAGAGGACAGGGAGAACACCGGGGAGCTGTTTTTT.

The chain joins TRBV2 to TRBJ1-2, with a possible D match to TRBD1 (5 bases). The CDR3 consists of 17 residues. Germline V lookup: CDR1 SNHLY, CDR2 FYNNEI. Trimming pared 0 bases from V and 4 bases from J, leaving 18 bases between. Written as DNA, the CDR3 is TGTGCCAGCAGTGAAGCGCACCGGACATCTCTCTCCTATGGCTACACCTTC. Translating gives CASSEAHRTSLSYGYTF.

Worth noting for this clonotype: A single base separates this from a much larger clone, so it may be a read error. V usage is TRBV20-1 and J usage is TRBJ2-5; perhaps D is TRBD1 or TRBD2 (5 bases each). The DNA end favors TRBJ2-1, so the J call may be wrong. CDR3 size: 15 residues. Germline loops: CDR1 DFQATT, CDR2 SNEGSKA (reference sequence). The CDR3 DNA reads TGCAGTGCTAGAGGAATGGACGGGACCCAAGAGACCCAGTTCTTC. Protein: CSARGMDGTQETQFF.

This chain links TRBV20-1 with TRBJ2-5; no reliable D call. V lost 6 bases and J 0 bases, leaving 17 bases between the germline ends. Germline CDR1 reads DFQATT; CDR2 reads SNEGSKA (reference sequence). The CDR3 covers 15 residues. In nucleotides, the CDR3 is TGCAGTGCCCCACCGGGCTTAGGAGACCAAGAGACCCAGTACTTC. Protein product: CSAPPGLGDQETQYF.

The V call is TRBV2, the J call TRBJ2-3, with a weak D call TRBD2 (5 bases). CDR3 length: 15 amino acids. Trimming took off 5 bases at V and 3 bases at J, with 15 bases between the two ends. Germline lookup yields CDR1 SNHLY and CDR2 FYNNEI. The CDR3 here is CASSHSGNPTDTQYF. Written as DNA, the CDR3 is TGTGCCAGCAGTCATTCCGGGAATCCAACAGATACGCAGTATTTT.

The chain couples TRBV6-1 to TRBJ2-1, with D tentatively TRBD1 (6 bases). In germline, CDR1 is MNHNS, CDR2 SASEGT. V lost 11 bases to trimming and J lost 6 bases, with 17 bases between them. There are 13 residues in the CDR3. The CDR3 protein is CAAANSGANEQFF. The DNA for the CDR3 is TGTGCCGCCGCCAATTCAGGGGCCAATGAGCAGTTCTTC.

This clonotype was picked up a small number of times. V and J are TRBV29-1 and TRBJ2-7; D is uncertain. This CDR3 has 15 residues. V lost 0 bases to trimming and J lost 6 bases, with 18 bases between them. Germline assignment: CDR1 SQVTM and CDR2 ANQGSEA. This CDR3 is CSVEESRVTDVEQYF. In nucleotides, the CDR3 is TGCAGCGTTGAAGAATCTAGGGTAACTGATGTCGAGCAGTACTTC.

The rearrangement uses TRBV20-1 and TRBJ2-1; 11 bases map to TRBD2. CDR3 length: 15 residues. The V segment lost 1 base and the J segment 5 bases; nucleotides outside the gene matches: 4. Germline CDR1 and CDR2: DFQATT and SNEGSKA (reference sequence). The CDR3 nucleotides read TGCAGTGCTAGAGTAGCGGGAGGGTTTAACAATGAGCAGTTCTTC. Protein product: CSARVAGGFNNEQFF.

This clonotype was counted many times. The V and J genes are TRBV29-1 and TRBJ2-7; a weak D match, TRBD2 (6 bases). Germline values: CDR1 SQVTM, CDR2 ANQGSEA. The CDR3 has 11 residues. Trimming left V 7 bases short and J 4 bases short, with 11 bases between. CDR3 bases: TGCAGCGCTACGGGGACTTACGAGCAGTACTTC. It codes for CSATGTYEQYF.

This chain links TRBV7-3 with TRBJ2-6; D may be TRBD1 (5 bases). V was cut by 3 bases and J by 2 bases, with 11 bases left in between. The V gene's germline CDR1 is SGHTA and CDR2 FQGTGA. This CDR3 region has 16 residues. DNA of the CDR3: TGTGCCAGCAGCTTCTTACAGGCAGCTGGGGCCAACGTCCTGACTTTC. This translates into CASSFLQAAGANVLTF.

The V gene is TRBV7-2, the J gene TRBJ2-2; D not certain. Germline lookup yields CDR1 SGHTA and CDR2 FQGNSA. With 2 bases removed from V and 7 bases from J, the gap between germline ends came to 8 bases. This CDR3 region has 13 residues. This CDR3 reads CASSLNLGGELFF. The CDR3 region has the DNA TGTGCCAGCAGCTTAAACCTCGGCGGGGAGCTGTTTTTT.

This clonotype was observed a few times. CDR3 in amino acids: CASSRGGFGEQYF. The CDR3 bases are TGTGCCAGCAGTCGTGGGGGTTTCGGCGAGCAGTACTTC. The chain has TRBV12-3 or TRBV12-4 and TRBJ2-7; D may be TRBD1 or TRBD2 (5 bases each). The V and J ends lost 5 bases and 6 bases respectively, with 14 bases between them. This CDR3 has 13 amino acids.

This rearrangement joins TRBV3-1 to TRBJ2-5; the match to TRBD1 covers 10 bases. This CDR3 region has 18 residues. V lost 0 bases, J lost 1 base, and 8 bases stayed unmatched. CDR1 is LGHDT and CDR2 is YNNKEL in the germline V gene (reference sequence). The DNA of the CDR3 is TGTGCCAGCAGCCAAGATTCTTGGGACAGGGGATTCCAAGAGACCCAGTACTTC. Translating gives CASSQDSWDRGFQETQYF.

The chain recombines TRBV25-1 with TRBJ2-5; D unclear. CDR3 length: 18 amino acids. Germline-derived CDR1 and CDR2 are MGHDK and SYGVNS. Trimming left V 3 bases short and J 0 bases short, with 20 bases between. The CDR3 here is CASSDGKRSQMHQETQYF. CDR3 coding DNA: TGTGCCAGCAGTGACGGTAAACGGTCCCAAATGCACCAAGAGACCCAGTACTTC.

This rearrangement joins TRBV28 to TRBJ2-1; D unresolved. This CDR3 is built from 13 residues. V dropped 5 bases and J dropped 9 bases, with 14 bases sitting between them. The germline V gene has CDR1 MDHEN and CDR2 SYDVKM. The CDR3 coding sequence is TGTGCCAGCAGTCCAGTTGACCGTCTTGAGCAGTTCTTC. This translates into CASSPVDRLEQFF.

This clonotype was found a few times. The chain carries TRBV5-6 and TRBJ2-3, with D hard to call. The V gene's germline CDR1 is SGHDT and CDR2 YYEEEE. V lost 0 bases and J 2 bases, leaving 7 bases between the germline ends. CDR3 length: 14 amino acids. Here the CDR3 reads CASSLDTFTDTQYF. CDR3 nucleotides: TGTGCCAGCAGCTTGGACACCTTCACAGATACGCAGTATTTT. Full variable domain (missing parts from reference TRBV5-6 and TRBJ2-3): DAGVTQSPTHLIKTRGQQVTLRCSPKSGHDTVSWYQQALGQGPQFIFQYYEEEERQRGNFPDRFSGHQFPNYSSELNVNALLLGDSALYLCASSLDTFTDTQYFGPGTRLTVL.

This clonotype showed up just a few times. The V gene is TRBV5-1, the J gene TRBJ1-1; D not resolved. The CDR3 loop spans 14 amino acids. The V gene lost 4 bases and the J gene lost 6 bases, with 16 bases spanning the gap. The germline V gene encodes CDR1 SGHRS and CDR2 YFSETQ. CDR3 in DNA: TGCGCCAGCAGCCAAACCTCGGTGGCATCTGAAGCTTTCTTT. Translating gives CASSQTSVASEAFF.

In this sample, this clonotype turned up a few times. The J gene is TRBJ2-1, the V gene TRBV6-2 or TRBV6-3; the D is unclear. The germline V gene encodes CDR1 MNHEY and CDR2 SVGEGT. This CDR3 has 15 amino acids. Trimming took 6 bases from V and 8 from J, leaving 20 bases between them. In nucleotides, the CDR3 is TGTGCCAGCAGCGGAAACTGGCGGAAACCCGATGAGCAGTTCTTC. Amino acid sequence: CASSGNWRKPDEQFF.

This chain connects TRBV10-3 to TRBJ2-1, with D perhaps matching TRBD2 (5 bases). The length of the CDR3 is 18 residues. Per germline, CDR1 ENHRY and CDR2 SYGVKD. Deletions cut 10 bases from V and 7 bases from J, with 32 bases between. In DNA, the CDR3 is TGTGCCACCGAAAGGGCCAAGGTACAGCGGATGGGCTGGAATGAGCAGTTCTTC. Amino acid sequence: CATERAKVQRMGWNEQFF.

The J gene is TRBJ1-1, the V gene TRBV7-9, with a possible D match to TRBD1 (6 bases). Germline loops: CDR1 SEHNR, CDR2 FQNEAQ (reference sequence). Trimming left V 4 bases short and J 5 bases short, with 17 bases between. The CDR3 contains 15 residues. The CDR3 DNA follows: TGTGCCAGCAGCTCGGTTTCGGGGGGCTTAACTGAAGCTTTCTTT. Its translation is CASSSVSGGLTEAFF.

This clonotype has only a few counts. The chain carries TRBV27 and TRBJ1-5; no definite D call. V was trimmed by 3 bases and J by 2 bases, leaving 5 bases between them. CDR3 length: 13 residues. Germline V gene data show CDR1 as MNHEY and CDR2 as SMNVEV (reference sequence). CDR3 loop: CASSFLGNQPQHF. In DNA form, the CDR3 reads TGTGCCAGCAGTTTCCTGGGCAATCAGCCCCAGCATTTT.

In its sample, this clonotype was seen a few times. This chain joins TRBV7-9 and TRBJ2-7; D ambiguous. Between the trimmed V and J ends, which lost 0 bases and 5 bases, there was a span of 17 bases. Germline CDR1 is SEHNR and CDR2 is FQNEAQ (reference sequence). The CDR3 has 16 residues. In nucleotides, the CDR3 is TGTGCCAGCAGCTTAGCGCCCGCAGGAGAGCGCGACGAGCAGTACTTC. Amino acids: CASSLAPAGERDEQYF.